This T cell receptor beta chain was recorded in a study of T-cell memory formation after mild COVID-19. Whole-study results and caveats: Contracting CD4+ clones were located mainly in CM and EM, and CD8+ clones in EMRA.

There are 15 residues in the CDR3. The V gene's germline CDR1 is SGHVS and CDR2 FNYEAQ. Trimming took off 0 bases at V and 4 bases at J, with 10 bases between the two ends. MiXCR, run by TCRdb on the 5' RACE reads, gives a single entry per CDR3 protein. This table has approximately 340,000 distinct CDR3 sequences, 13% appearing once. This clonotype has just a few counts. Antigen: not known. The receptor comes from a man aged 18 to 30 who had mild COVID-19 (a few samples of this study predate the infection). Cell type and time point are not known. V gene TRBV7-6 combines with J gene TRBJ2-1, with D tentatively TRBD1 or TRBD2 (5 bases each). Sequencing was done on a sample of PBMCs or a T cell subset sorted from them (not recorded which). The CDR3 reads CASSLAHGAYNEQFF. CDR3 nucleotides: TGTGCCAGCAGCTTAGCGCACGGGGCGTACAATGAGCAGTTCTTC. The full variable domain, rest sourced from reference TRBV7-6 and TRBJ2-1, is GAGVSQSPRYKVTKRGQDVALRCDPISGHVSLYWYRQALGQGPEFLTYFNYEAQQDKSGLPNDRFSAERPEGSISTLTIQRTEQRDSAMYRCASSLAHGAYNEQFFGPGTRLTVL.